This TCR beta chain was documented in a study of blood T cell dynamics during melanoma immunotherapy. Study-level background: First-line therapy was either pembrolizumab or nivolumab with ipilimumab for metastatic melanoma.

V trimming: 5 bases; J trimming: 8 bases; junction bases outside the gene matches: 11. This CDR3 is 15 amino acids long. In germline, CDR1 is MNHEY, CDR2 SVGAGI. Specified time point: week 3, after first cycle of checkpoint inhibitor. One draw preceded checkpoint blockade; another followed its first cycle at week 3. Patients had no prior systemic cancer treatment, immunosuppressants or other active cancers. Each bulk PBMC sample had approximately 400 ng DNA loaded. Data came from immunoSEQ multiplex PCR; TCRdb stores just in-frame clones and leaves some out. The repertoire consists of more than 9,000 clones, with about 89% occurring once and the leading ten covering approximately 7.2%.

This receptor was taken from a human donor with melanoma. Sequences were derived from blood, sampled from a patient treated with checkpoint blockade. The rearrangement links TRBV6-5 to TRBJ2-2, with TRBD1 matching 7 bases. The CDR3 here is CASSQTGTPGGELFF. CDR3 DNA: TGTGCCAGCAGTCAGACAGGGACCCCAGGGGGGGAGCTGTTTTTT.